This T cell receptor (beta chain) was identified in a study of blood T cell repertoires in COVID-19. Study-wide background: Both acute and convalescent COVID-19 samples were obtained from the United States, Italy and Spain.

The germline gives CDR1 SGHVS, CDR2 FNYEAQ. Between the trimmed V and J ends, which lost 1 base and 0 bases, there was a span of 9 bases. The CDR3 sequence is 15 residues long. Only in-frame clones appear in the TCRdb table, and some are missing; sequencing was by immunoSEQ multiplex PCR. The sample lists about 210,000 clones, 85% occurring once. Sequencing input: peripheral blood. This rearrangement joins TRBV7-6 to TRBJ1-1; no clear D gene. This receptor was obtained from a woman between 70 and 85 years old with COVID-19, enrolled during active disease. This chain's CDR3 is CASSLEPGVNTEAFF. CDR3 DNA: TGTGCCAGCAGCTTAGAACCCGGAGTGAACACTGAAGCTTTCTTT. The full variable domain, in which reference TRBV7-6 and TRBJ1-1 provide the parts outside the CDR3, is GAGVSQSPRYKVTKRGQDVALRCDPISGHVSLYWYRQALGQGPEFLTYFNYEAQQDKSGLPNDRFSAERPEGSISTLTIQRTEQRDSAMYRCASSLEPGVNTEAFFGQGTRLTVV.